Listed here are 2 T cell receptor beta chains from one sample, sequenced in a study of blood T cells in healthy people across ages. It was with a sample-barcoded 5' primer and a J-beta primer mix that a second PCR of roughly 7 to 12 cycles was run. Using its own MiXCR run on the 5' RACE reads, TCRdb lists one record per CDR3 protein. The sample has about 1.8 million distinct CDR3 sequences; roughly 49% are singletons. The sample taken for sequencing was blood. All receptors come from a woman aged 40 to 49 in good health.

This clonotype was found many times. Compared with germline, one end of the junction differs, possibly owing to a read error. The V gene is TRBV5-1, the J gene TRBJ2-7; 9 bases fit TRBD1. Germline lookup yields CDR1 SGHRS and CDR2 YFSETQ. The CDR3 runs 14 residues. CDR3: CASSSGTGIYEQYF. CDR3 DNA sequence: TGTGCCAGCAGTTCCGGGACAGGGATCTACGAGCAGTACTTC.

This clonotype turned up a few times. The chain carries TRBV20-1 and TRBJ2-5, with D hard to call. Per germline, CDR1 DFQATT and CDR2 SNEGSKA (reference sequence). Trimming left V 5 bases short and J 13 bases short, with 17 bases between. The CDR3 covers 11 residues. As DNA, the CDR3 is TGCAGTGCTGGCACGGCGTCTCGGATGTACTTC. This codes for CSAGTASRMYF.